This T cell receptor beta chain comes out of a study of cytotoxic CD8 clonotypes in ibrutinib-treated CLL. Sequenced by immunoSEQ multiplex PCR; TCRdb stores in-frame clones only, minus some. There are 130,000 or so clones in the sample; about four fifths occur only once, and about 13% lies in the top ten. Per the germline V gene, CDR1 is LGHNA and CDR2 is YNFKEQ. The CDR3 is made up of 19 amino acids. After removal of 1 base from V and 3 bases from J, the junction contained 17 bases not matched to a gene. The receptor comes from a human donor with chronic lymphocytic leukemia. V and J are TRBV4-2 and TRBJ2-5; TRBD2 agrees at 7 bases. Sequenced here: PBMCs, sampled after 12 months of ibrutinib treatment. CDR3 in amino acids: CASSQVGLGAGEAKETQYF. DNA of the CDR3: TGTGCCAGCAGCCAAGTGGGATTGGGTGCGGGAGAGGCAAAAGAGACCCAGTACTTC.